What follows are 19 T cell receptor beta chains derived from one specimen sequenced in a study of Ad26.COV2.S vaccination and SARS-CoV-2 variants. Sequencing used immunoSEQ multiplex PCR; TCRdb keeps in-frame clones, though not all of them. The sample lists roughly 500,000 clones, around 88% occurring once. Regarding treatment: some 20 received Ad26.COV2.S at low or high dose, single or two shots; about 5 received placebo; per-sample allocation not given. Each sample was drawn 63 days after the first injection (of vaccine or placebo). The sample consisted of peripheral blood, taken in a trial of Ad26.COV2.S vaccine versus placebo. Every receptor here comes from a person aged 18-60 years who received the Ad26.COV2.S COVID-19 vaccine or a placebo.

This clone was seen a single time. V gene TRBV6-2 or TRBV6-3 combines with J gene TRBJ2-7; D unclear. Trimming shortened V by 2 bases and J by 2 bases, and 7 bases separated the two germline ends. This CDR3 region has 13 residues. Germline V gives CDR1 MNHEY, CDR2 SVGEGT. CDR3 coding DNA: TGTGCCAGCAGTTACAGCTGGGCCTACGAGCAGTACTTC. Translation: CASSYSWAYEQYF.

The J gene is TRBJ2-1, the V gene TRBV19, with 12 bases lining up with TRBD2. CDR1 and CDR2 (germline): LNHDA, SQIVND (reference sequence). The CDR3 consists of 15 residues. V lost 9 bases to trimming and J lost 12 bases; unmatched junction nucleotides: 15. The CDR3 sequence is CASSRTSGDRLGQFF. DNA for the CDR3: TGTGCCAGCTCCAGGACTAGCGGGGATCGTCTGGGGCAGTTCTTC.

This chain links TRBV2 with TRBJ2-2, with D unresolved. Germline CDR1 and CDR2: SNHLY and FYNNEI. Trimming cost V 4 bases and J 0 bases, with 6 bases left between them. The CDR3 totals 14 residues. In nucleotides, the CDR3 is TGTGCCAGCAGTGTCGGAGCGAACACCGGGGAGCTGTTTTTT. It translates to CASSVGANTGELFF.

This sequence joins TRBV3-1 (or the pseudogene TRBV3-2) and TRBJ2-5, with D perhaps TRBD2 (6 bases). Germline CDR1 is LGHDT and CDR2 is YNNKEL (reference sequence). The CDR3 totals 12 residues. Deletions cut 6 bases from V and 5 bases from J, with 10 bases between. The CDR3 loop reads CASRSGAETQYF. The CDR3 region has the DNA TGTGCCAGCAGATCGGGAGCTGAGACCCAGTACTTC.

This clone was observed many times. Other nucleotide sequences from this sample produce the same CDR3. The chain recombines TRBV3-1 (or the pseudogene TRBV3-2) with TRBJ1-2; possible D gene TRBD1, 6 bases. Looked up from germline, CDR1 is LGHDT and CDR2 is YNNKEL (reference sequence). The CDR3 has 13 residues. Trimming left V 1 base short and J 4 bases short, with 7 bases between. CDR3 nucleotides: TGTGCCAGCAGCCAAGTAGGGGGCTATGGCTACACCTTC. Its translation is CASSQVGGYGYTF.

The gene calls are TRBV5-6 and TRBJ2-1; 8 bases map to TRBD1. The CDR3 spans 16 residues. Germline V gives CDR1 SGHDT, CDR2 YYEEEE. Germline trimming cut 0 bases from V and 0 bases from J; bases unmatched to any gene: 2. As DNA, the CDR3 is TGTGCCAGCAGCTTGGGGCAGGGGGCCTCCTACAATGAGCAGTTCTTC. Its translation: CASSLGQGASYNEQFF.

A remark on this clone: The same CDR3 also results from other DNA sequences found in this sample. The chain recombines TRBV6-1 with TRBJ2-5; D is uncertain. V lost 3 bases to trimming and J lost 4 bases, with 9 bases between them. CDR3 size: 13 residues. CDR1 and CDR2 from the germline V gene are MNHNS and SASEGT. CDR3 bases: TGTGCCAGCAGTGAGGTCCCTGGAGAGACCCAGTACTTC. Protein: CASSEVPGETQYF.

CDR3 sequence reads: CASSVALGYEQYF. The CDR3 DNA reads as TGTGCCAGCAGCGTAGCCCTTGGCTACGAGCAGTACTTC. The chain carries TRBV9 and TRBJ2-7; no clear D gene. V was cut by 0 bases and J by 3 bases, with 7 bases left in between. The CDR3 spans 13 residues. Germline CDR1 SGDLS, CDR2 YYNGEE.

CDR3 bases: TGTGCCAGCACCAAAGAGCGGGGTAGCTCCTACGAGCAGTACTTC. It translates to CASTKERGSSYEQYF. This chain joins TRBV5-4 and TRBJ2-7, with 7 bases lining up with TRBD2. Germline loops: CDR1 SGHNT, CDR2 YYREEE (reference sequence). This CDR3 is built from 15 residues. The trim removed 6 bases at V and 0 bases at J, leaving 9 bases unmatched.

The V gene is TRBV13, the J gene TRBJ2-3; 8 bases line up with TRBD1. The CDR3 runs to 15 residues. Germline assignment: CDR1 PRHDT and CDR2 FYEKMQ (reference sequence). J lost 5 bases, V lost 5 bases, and 9 bases had no gene match. The CDR3 spells CASSIRTGLGDTQYF. The DNA of the CDR3 is TGTGCCAGCAGCATACGGACAGGGTTGGGAGATACGCAGTATTTT.

The chain is built from TRBV30 and TRBJ1-6; 9 bases match TRBD1. Per the germline V gene, CDR1 is GTSNPN and CDR2 is SVGIG (reference sequence). After removal of 2 bases from V and 10 bases from J, the junction contained 12 bases not matched to a gene. The CDR3 sequence is 16 residues long. CDR3 region: CAWSKGLGQGESPLHF. As DNA, the CDR3 is TGTGCCTGGAGTAAGGGCCTGGGACAGGGAGAATCACCCCTCCACTTT.

This clone showed up just once. This chain uses TRBV2 with TRBJ2-2; 11 bases agree with TRBD2. Trimming removed 0 bases from V and 4 bases from J; junction bases left unmatched: 13. The V gene's germline CDR1 is SNHLY and CDR2 FYNNEI. This CDR3 comprises 20 residues. CDR3 in DNA: TGTGCCAGCAGTGAAGCGCTGGGGACTAGCGGACCTTGGGGCACCGGGGAGCTGTTTTTT. Its translation: CASSEALGTSGPWGTGELFF.

V and J are TRBV5-4 and TRBJ2-5; the D gene is possibly TRBD1 (6 bases). V was clipped by 6 bases and J by 2 bases, with 14 bases between them. The CDR3 contains 14 residues. Germline CDR1 SGHNT, CDR2 YYREEE (reference sequence). The DNA of the CDR3 is TGTGCCAGCACACTACCTGGGACACAAGAGACCCAGTACTTC. Translation: CASTLPGTQETQYF.

V usage is TRBV28 and J usage is TRBJ2-7; TRBD1 matches 9 bases. CDR3 length: 14 residues. Trimming at V came to 5 bases and at J to 2 bases, leaving 4 bases not matched to a gene. Germline V lookup: CDR1 MDHEN, CDR2 SYDVKM. This CDR3 is CASSPGQGTYEQYF. The CDR3 DNA reads as TGTGCCAGCAGTCCCGGACAGGGGACCTACGAGCAGTACTTC.

V is TRBV29-1 and J is TRBJ2-5, with D maybe TRBD2 (6 bases). Looked up from germline, CDR1 is SQVTM and CDR2 is ANQGSEA. The CDR3 totals 12 residues. The V end was cut by 7 bases, the J end by 2 bases, with 11 bases between. CDR3 sequence: CSGRRGQETQYF. In nucleotides, the CDR3 is TGCAGCGGCCGGCGGGGACAAGAGACCCAGTACTTC.

A few counts support this clone. This rearrangement joins TRBV27 to TRBJ2-7; possible D gene TRBD1, 6 bases. The germline V and J ends were trimmed by 5 bases and 5 bases, with 13 bases remaining between them. The CDR3 consists of 13 residues. Per germline, CDR1 MNHEY and CDR2 SMNVEV (reference sequence). The CDR3, as DNA: TGTGCCAGCAGTCGACAGGTATCGGACGAGCAGTACTTC. This translates into CASSRQVSDEQYF.

The rearrangement links TRBV6-5 to TRBJ1-1; no clear D. Germline CDR1 reads MNHEY; CDR2 reads SVGAGI. The CDR3 is 15 amino acids. V lost 7 bases to trimming and J lost 2 bases, with 17 bases between them. CDR3 amino acids: CASTRTLTQNTEAFF. As DNA, the CDR3 is TGTGCCAGCACCCGCACCCTAACTCAAAACACTGAAGCTTTCTTT.

The genes are TRBV10-3 and TRBJ2-2, with TRBD1 matching 8 bases. After removal of 2 bases from V and 6 bases from J, the junction contained 5 bases not matched to a gene. The CDR3 totals 15 residues. Germline V lookup: CDR1 ENHRY, CDR2 SYGVKD. The CDR3 protein is CAISEVAGGSGELFF. For the CDR3, the DNA is TGTGCCATCAGTGAGGTGGCAGGGGGCTCCGGGGAGCTGTTTTTT.

The genes are TRBV10-1 and TRBJ1-5; no clear D. The CDR3 is 18 amino acids. Trimming removed 6 bases at V and 2 bases at J, with 23 bases between. The germline CDR1 and CDR2 sequences are WNHNN and SYGVQD (reference sequence). The CDR3 DNA follows: TGCGCCAGCAGACCCGGGGTCCCGGGATATATGTGCAATCAGCCCCAGCATTTT. Protein: CASRPGVPGYMCNQPQHF.